Given below is one TCR beta chain in context. Its antigen is currently unknown. The data were produced by immunoSEQ multiplex PCR, yet TCRdb's version contains in-frame clones alone and is incomplete. The sample lists over 80,000 clones; roughly four fifths were seen once. This sample is part of a study of radiotherapy plus CTLA-4 blockade in lung cancer. Study-wide background: The study recorded objective responses in about 20% of patients and disease control in 25% to 35%. Whole-study findings and limits: TCR clones from tumors expanded in blood after radiotherapy plus ipilimumab.

Chemo-refractory metastatic non-small-cell lung cancer patients were treated with focal radiation plus CTLA-4 blockade with ipilimumab. The germline gives CDR1 SGHVS, CDR2 FQNEAQ. The CDR3 is made up of 11 amino acids. Trimming removed 2 bases at V and 8 bases at J, with 3 bases between. This receptor was identified in a human donor with non-small cell lung cancer who had stable disease on radiotherapy plus ipilimumab. This chain connects TRBV7-8 to TRBJ2-2; D unresolved. The sample in question was peripheral blood, obtained from a patient treated with radiotherapy plus ipilimumab. Written as DNA, the CDR3 is TGTGCCAGCAGCTTACGAGGGGAGCTGTTTTTT. This encodes CASSLRGELFF. The full variable domain, in which reference TRBV7-8 and TRBJ2-2 provide the parts outside the CDR3, is GAGVSQSPRYKVAKRGQDVALRCDPISGHVSLFWYQQALGQGPEFLTYFQNEAQLDKSGLPSDRFFAERPEGSVSTLKIQRTQQEDSAVYLCASSLRGELFFGEGSRLTVL.